The 3 T cell receptor beta chains given below trace back to one sample, sequenced in a study of brain T cells in children with intractable seizures (dated by TCRdb to about 2021). Library method: the immunoSEQ multiplex PCR assay. TCRdb took this table from immuneACCESS and kept in-frame rearrangements with V and J called. Such tables lack part of the clones; where checked against another copy, unresolved V genes explain under half of the gap, and the rest is unexplained. The sample table records some 76,000 clones; under 95% of these occur just once. The top ten constitute approximately 1.5% of the sample. What the time point label conveys for this sample: resected brain tissue, or blood drawn just prior to surgery. The material sequenced was peripheral blood, taken at surgery. These receptors all come from a boy under two years old with tuberous sclerosis and intractable seizures.

The chain uses TRBV7-6 and TRBJ2-3; D is possibly TRBD1 (6 bases). Per germline, CDR1 SGHVS and CDR2 FNYEAQ. Trimming took 0 bases from V and 1 from J, leaving 11 bases between them. The CDR3 spans 16 residues. CDR3 in DNA: TGTGCCAGCAGCTTAGCGCCGAAGGGGGGCACAGATACGCAGTATTTT. Its translation: CASSLAPKGGTDTQYF.

This clone was found a few times. V usage is TRBV6-2 or TRBV6-3 and J usage is TRBJ1-1; D ambiguous. CDR1 is MNHEY, CDR2 SVGEGT, per germline. The germline V and J ends were trimmed by 2 bases and 0 bases, with 4 bases remaining between them. The CDR3 is 13 residues long. CDR3 DNA sequence: TGTGCCAGCAGTTACCATCTGAACACTGAAGCTTTCTTT. Translation: CASSYHLNTEAFF.

The chain recombines TRBV25-1 with TRBJ1-1; TRBD1 agrees at 7 bases. The germline V gene has CDR1 MGHDK and CDR2 SYGVNS. There are 14 residues in the CDR3. V lost 3 bases and J lost 0; bases outside the gene matches: 1. The CDR3 protein is CASSDGQVNTEAFF. CDR3 nucleotide sequence: TGTGCCAGCAGTGATGGACAGGTGAACACTGAAGCTTTCTTT. The complete variable domain, with remaining parts taken from reference TRBV25-1 and TRBJ1-1, reads EADIYQTPRYLVIGTGKKITLECSQTMGHDKMYWYQQDPGMELHLIHYSYGVNSTEKGDLSSESTVSRIRTEHFPLTLESARPSHTSQYLCASSDGQVNTEAFFGQGTRLTVV.